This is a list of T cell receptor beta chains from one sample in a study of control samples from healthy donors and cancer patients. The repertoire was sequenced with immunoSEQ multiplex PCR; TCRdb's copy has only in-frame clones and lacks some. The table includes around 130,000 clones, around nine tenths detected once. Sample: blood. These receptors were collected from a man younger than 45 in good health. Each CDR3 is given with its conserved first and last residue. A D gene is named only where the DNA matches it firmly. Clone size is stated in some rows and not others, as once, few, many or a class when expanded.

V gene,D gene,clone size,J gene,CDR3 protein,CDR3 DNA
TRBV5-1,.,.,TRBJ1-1,CASSRDGPEAFF,TGCGCCAGCAGCCGGGACGGCCCTGAAGCTTTCTTT
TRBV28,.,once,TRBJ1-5,CASSFGIERGNQPQHF,TGTGCCAGCAGTTTCGGTATAGAGCGGGGCAATCAGCCCCAGCATTTT
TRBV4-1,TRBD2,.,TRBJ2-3,CASSRRGGGADTQYF,TGCGCCAGCAGCCGGAGGGGCGGGGGGGCTGATACGCAGTATTTT
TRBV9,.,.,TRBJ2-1,CASSVEGGGAYNEQFF,TGTGCCAGCAGCGTAGAGGGAGGGGGTGCCTACAATGAGCAGTTCTTC
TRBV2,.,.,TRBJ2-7,CASSDPGFKDAEQYF,TGTGCCAGCAGTGATCCAGGGTTCAAGGATGCCGAGCAGTACTTC
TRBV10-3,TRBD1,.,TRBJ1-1,CAIQGGKNTEAFF,TGTGCCATACAGGGGGGGAAGAACACTGAAGCTTTCTTT
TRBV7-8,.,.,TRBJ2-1,CASRGYYNEQFF,TGTGCCAGCAGAGGATATTACAATGAGCAGTTCTTC
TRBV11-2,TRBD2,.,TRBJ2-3,CAGSPSRLAGSTDTQYF,TGTGCCGGCAGCCCTTCAAGACTAGCGGGGAGCACAGATACGCAGTATTTT
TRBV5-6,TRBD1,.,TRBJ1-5,CASSFRGPGKPQHF,TGTGCCAGCAGCTTCAGGGGGCCGGGAAAGCCCCAGCATTTT
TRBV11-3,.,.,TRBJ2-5,CASSLGGPQGETQYF,TGTGCCAGCAGCTTAGGGGGACCCCAAGGGGAGACCCAGTACTTC